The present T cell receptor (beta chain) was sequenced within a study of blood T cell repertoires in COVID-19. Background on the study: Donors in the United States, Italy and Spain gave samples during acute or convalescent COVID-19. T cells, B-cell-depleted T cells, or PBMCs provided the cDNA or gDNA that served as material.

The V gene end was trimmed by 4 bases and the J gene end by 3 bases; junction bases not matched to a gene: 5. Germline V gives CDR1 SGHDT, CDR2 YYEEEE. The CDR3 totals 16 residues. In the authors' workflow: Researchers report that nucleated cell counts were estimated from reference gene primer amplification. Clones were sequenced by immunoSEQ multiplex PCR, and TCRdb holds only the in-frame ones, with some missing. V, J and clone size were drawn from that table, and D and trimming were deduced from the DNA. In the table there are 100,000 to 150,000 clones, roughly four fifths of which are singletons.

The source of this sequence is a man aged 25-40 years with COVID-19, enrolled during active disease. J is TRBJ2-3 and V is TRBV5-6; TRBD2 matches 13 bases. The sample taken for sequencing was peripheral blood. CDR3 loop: CASSTQGLAGTDTQYF. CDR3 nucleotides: TGTGCCAGCAGCACTCAGGGACTAGCGGGGACAGATACGCAGTATTTT.